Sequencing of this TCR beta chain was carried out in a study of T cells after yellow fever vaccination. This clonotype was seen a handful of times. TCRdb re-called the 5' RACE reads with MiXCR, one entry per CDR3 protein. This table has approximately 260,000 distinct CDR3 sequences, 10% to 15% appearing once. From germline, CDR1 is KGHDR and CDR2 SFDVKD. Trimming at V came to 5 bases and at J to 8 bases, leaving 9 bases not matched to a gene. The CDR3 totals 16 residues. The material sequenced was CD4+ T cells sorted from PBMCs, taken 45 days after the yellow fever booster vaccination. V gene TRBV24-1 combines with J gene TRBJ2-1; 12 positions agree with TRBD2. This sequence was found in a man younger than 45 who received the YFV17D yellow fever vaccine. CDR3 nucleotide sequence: TGTGCCACCAGTGGTCCGACTAGCGGGAGCCTCGATGAGCAGTTCTTC. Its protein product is CATSGPTSGSLDEQFF.